The rows below give T cell receptor beta chains drawn from one sample of a study of siplizumab effects on memory and regulatory T cells. Repertoires were generated with immunoSEQ multiplex PCR, while TCRdb's copy carries only in-frame clones and drops some. The sample carries about 120,000 clones, around 94% recorded once. The sample taken for sequencing was non-Treg CD4+ T cells sorted from blood. These receptors came from a human donor in good health. Each CDR3 is given with its conserved first and last residue. The D gene is left open where the match is weak. The size entry is marked missing in some rows and otherwise reads once, few, many or a size class.

j_gene | abundance | v_gene | d_gene | CDR3aa | CDR3nt
TRBJ2-3 | - | TRBV18 | TRBD1 | CASSLLTGASTDTQYF | TGTGCCAGCTCTCTTCTCACAGGGGCTAGCACAGATACGCAGTATTTT
TRBJ2-6 | - | TRBV27 | - | CASSPGIWESGANVLTF | TGTGCCAGCAGTCCCGGGATCTGGGAGTCTGGGGCCAACGTCCTGACTTTC
TRBJ1-4 | - | TRBV7-9 | - | CASTLTGGGYEKLFF | TGTGCCAGCACCTTGACAGGAGGGGGATACGAAAAACTGTTTTTT
TRBJ1-2 | - | TRBV2 | - | CASSSVRGYGYTF | TGTGCCAGCAGCTCGGTCAGGGGCTATGGCTACACCTTC
TRBJ1-1 | - | TRBV2 | - | CASRPENTEAFF | TGTGCCAGCAGGCCGGAGAACACTGAAGCTTTCTTT
TRBJ2-7 | - | TRBV6-1 | - | CASSEAGRGYEQYF | TGTGCCAGCAGTGAAGCGGGGCGAGGATACGAGCAGTACTTC
TRBJ2-5 | - | TRBV9 | TRBD2 | CASNPSGTQETQYF | TGTGCCAGCAATCCTAGCGGGACCCAAGAGACCCAGTACTTC
TRBJ1-2 | - | TRBV11-2 | - | CASSLERVRGYTF | TGTGCCAGCAGCTTAGAAAGGGTGAGAGGCTACACCTTC
TRBJ1-2 | - | TRBV9 | - | CASSVEPRSLYGYTF | TGTGCCAGCAGCGTAGAACCCAGGAGCCTCTATGGCTACACCTTC
TRBJ2-1 | - | TRBV29-1 | - | CSVVSRREFF | TGCAGCGTGGTCTCCCGCCGCGAGTTCTTC
TRBJ2-7 | - | TRBV19 | TRBD2 | CASSSLGGSYEQYF | TGTGCCAGTAGTTCTCTGGGGGGGTCCTACGAGCAGTACTTC
TRBJ1-1 | - | TRBV6-5 | - | CASSLNWAPGSTEAFF | TGTGCCAGCAGTTTGAATTGGGCCCCAGGGAGCACTGAAGCTTTCTTT
TRBJ2-1 | - | TRBV6-4 | - | CASSEALFNEQFF | TGTGCCAGCAGTGAGGCCCTTTTCAATGAGCAGTTCTTC
TRBJ1-3 | - | TRBV6-6 | - | CASSYGSPSGNTIYF | TGTGCCAGCAGTTACGGTTCCCCCTCTGGAAACACCATATATTTT
TRBJ2-7 | - | TRBV6-1 | - | CASGTRALYHEQYF | TGTGCCAGCGGAACTCGGGCCCTTTACCACGAGCAGTACTTC
TRBJ1-1 | - | TRBV7-2 | - | CASSLTANTEAFF | TGTGCCAGCAGTTTGACAGCCAACACTGAAGCTTTCTTT
TRBJ2-2 | - | TRBV5-1 | TRBD2 | CASSPGRLAGRGELFF | TGCGCCAGCAGCCCGGGGAGGCTAGCGGGGAGAGGGGAGCTGTTTTTT
TRBJ2-3 | - | TRBV9 | TRBD2 | CASSVDPSGGYSDTQYF | TGTGCCAGCAGCGTAGATCCTAGCGGGGGGTATTCAGATACGCAGTATTTT
TRBJ1-6 | - | TRBV7-9 | - | CASSLPGAGIRSPLHF | TGTGCCAGCAGCCTGCCTGGGGCAGGGATCCGATCACCCCTCCACTTT
TRBJ2-5 | - | TRBV5-1 | - | CASSSVESMRETQYF | TGCGCCAGCAGTTCCGTGGAGTCGATGAGGGAGACCCAGTACTTC
TRBJ2-7 | - | TRBV14 | - | CASSQGPGVLYF | TGTGCCAGCAGCCAAGGCCCGGGGGTGCTGTACTTC
TRBJ1-4 | - | TRBV27 | - | CASSPLGVDNEKLFF | TGTGCCAGCAGTCCCCTCGGGGTAGATAATGAAAAACTGTTTTTT
TRBJ2-1 | - | TRBV28 | TRBD2 | CASSLPPGLAGGSVYNEQFF | TGTGCCAGCAGTTTACCACCGGGACTAGCGGGAGGGAGCGTCTACAATGAGCAGTTCTTC
TRBJ2-1 | - | TRBV5-1 | - | CASSLGRGNEQFF | TGCGCCAGCAGCTTGGGTCGGGGTAATGAGCAGTTCTTC
TRBJ2-1 | - | TRBV2 | - | CASSRLDNEQFF | TGTGCCAGCAGTAGACTAGACAATGAGCAGTTCTTC
TRBJ2-7 | - | TRBV7-6 | - | CASSLVSLNPYEQYF | TGTGCCAGCAGCTTAGTCTCCCTTAATCCCTACGAGCAGTACTTC
TRBJ2-3 | - | TRBV6-5 | TRBD2 | CASSGRTDTQYF | TGTGCCAGTAGCGGGAGAACAGATACGCAGTATTTT
TRBJ1-1 | - | TRBV19 | - | CASSLDAKGNTEAFF | TGTGCCAGTAGCCTCGACGCGAAGGGAAACACTGAAGCTTTCTTT
TRBJ2-7 | - | TRBV30 | TRBD1 | CAWSVTGDEQYF | TGTGCCTGGAGTGTAACAGGGGACGAGCAGTACTTC
TRBJ2-1 | - | TRBV14 | - | CASSPIPGRSSYNEQFF | TGTGCCAGCAGCCCGATCCCGGGCCGAAGCTCCTACAATGAGCAGTTCTTC
TRBJ1-6 | - | TRBV7-9 | - | CASSLRGATDLLYNSPLHF | TGTGCCAGCAGCTTAAGAGGGGCCACGGATCTTCTCTATAATTCACCCCTCCACTTT
TRBJ2-5 | - | TRBV20-1 | - | CSAITSQTQYF | TGCAGTGCTATAACGTCGCAGACCCAGTACTTC
TRBJ2-1 | - | TRBV6-4 | - | CASSPNSDYNEQFF | TGTGCCAGCAGTCCTAATAGCGACTACAATGAGCAGTTCTTC
TRBJ2-7 | - | TRBV7-8 | TRBD1 | CASSLAGQASYEQYF | TGTGCCAGCAGCTTGGCGGGACAGGCCTCCTACGAGCAGTACTTC
TRBJ1-6 | once | TRBV4-1 | TRBD1 | CASSLGQGLYNSPLHF | TGCGCCAGCAGCCTGGGACAGGGCCTTTATAATTCACCCCTCCACTTT
TRBJ1-2 | once | TRBV18 | - | CASSPPGLGGYTF | TGTGCCAGCTCACCACCAGGGCTGGGCGGCTACACCTTC
TRBJ1-1 | - | TRBV7-9 | - | CASSTRHENTEAFF | TGTGCCAGCAGCACTCGACACGAAAACACTGAAGCTTTCTTT
TRBJ1-4 | - | TRBV7-8 | - | CASKSFFGGDEKLFF | TGTGCCAGCAAGTCGTTTTTTGGGGGGGATGAAAAACTGTTTTTT
TRBJ2-5 | - | TRBV6-1 | TRBD1 | CASSEIEGQGARETQYF | TGTGCCAGCAGTGAAATTGAGGGACAGGGGGCGCGGGAGACCCAGTACTTC
TRBJ1-2 | - | TRBV11-2 | TRBD1 | CASSLPGQVHGYTF | TGTGCCAGCAGTCTTCCGGGACAGGTGCATGGCTACACCTTC
TRBJ1-1 | - | TRBV2 | TRBD1 | CASSDSRGQTEAFF | TGTGCCAGCAGTGACAGCAGGGGGCAAACTGAAGCTTTCTTT
TRBJ2-5 | - | TRBV21-1 | - | CASSITAGVSQETQYF | TGTGCCAGCAGCATTACAGCGGGAGTATCGCAAGAGACCCAGTACTTC
TRBJ2-7 | - | TRBV15 | - | CATSRGGVPREQYF | TGTGCCACCAGCAGAGGCGGCGTTCCAAGGGAGCAGTACTTC
TRBJ1-2 | - | TRBV27 | - | CASSSTPSLGDYGYTF | TGTGCCAGCAGCTCCACCCCCTCATTAGGCGACTATGGCTACACCTTC